These 20 T cell receptor beta chains came from one sample sequenced in a study of T cells in Graves' hyperthyroidism and ophthalmopathy (dated by TCRdb to about 2019). The library was produced with multiplex PCR. The listed sequencing device is Illumina HiSeq 2000. The TCR beta CDR3 regions were amplified from the RNA transcripts. For the first round of RT-PCR on the TCR CDR3, the HTBI primer set was used together with the Qiagen OneStep RT-PCR kit. TCRdb reprocessing: public reads trimmed at Q25 with fastp, clones called with MiXCR, in-frame beta chains kept. CDR3 protein sequences are deduplicated, and each keeps its most common genes and DNA. Recorded for this sample are 530,000 or so distinct CDR3 sequences; approximately 17% of them occurred a single time. The leading ten clones occupy approximately 18% of the sample. Source material: blood. These receptor sequences come from a woman aged 18 to 35 with Graves' ophthalmopathy.

Many counts were recorded for this clonotype. The CDR3 bases are TGTGCCTGGAGTTCAGGGAGCAGCAATCAGCCCCAGCATTTT. The encoded protein is CAWSSGSSNQPQHF. The V and J genes are TRBV30 and TRBJ1-5, with D tentatively TRBD1 (5 bases). Between the trimmed V and J ends, which lost 2 bases and 1 base, there was a span of 9 bases. The CDR3 contains 14 residues. Germline V gives CDR1 GTSNPN, CDR2 SVGIG (reference sequence).

Ten or more counts support this clonotype. The V and J genes are TRBV7-9 and TRBJ2-7; D might be TRBD1 (6 bases). Trimming took off 5 bases at V and 4 bases at J, with 24 bases between the two ends. CDR1 is SEHNR and CDR2 is FQNEAQ in the germline V gene (reference sequence). The CDR3 consists of 17 residues. The CDR3 sequence is CASSPALAIEGVYEQYF. CDR3 nucleotide sequence: TGTGCCAGCAGCCCGGCGTTAGCGATCGAGGGGGTATACGAGCAGTACTTC.

This clonotype came up many times. The chain carries TRBV11-2 and TRBJ2-5; D is perhaps TRBD2 (6 bases). This CDR3 has 14 amino acids. Trimming shortened V by 5 bases and J by 6 bases, and 16 bases separated the two germline ends. Germline V gene sequence: CDR1 SGHAT, CDR2 FQNNGV. The DNA of the CDR3 is TGTGCCAGCAGCCGCGGGGACTTGGGGAAGACCCAGTACTTC. Translating gives CASSRGDLGKTQYF.

J is TRBJ2-1 and V is TRBV7-8; 10 nucleotides match TRBD1. Germline trimming cut 5 bases from V and 2 bases from J; bases unmatched to any gene: 6. The CDR3 extends over 16 amino acids. CDR1 and CDR2 (germline): SGHVS, FQNEAQ. The CDR3 nucleotides are TGTGCCAGCAGCACGCGCGGACAGGGGGCCTACAATGAGCAGTTCTTC. Translated, it gives CASSTRGQGAYNEQFF.

There are many counts of this clonotype. This chain links TRBV12-3 or TRBV12-4 with TRBJ2-2; D may match TRBD1 or TRBD2 (5 bases each). There are 14 residues in the CDR3. V shed 10 bases and J shed 1 base, with 13 bases lying between them. CDR3 nucleotide sequence: TGTGCCACCCTAAGTGGGGGGAACACCGGGGAGCTGTTTTTT. Translation: CATLSGGNTGELFF.

The chain has TRBV10-3 and TRBJ1-2; D call uncertain. V lost 2 bases, J lost 3 bases, and 13 bases lay in between. The CDR3 sequence is 15 residues long. Germline CDR1 ENHRY, CDR2 SYGVKD. Here the CDR3 DNA reads TGTGCCATCAGTGAGAGGGCAGGCGGCTACTATGGCTACACCTTC. Protein sequence: CAISERAGGYYGYTF.

This clonotype has at least ten counts. In DNA form, the CDR3 reads TGTGCCAGCAGCTACGTACAGGGCCTTTCTGGAAACACCATATATTTT. Protein product: CASSYVQGLSGNTIYF. The genes are TRBV11-2 and TRBJ1-3; the D gene is possibly TRBD1 (6 bases). The CDR3 is made up of 16 amino acids. V was clipped by 4 bases and J by 1 base, with 14 bases between them. Germline CDR1 SGHAT, CDR2 FQNNGV. Full variable domain (outside the CDR3, taken from reference TRBV11-2 and TRBJ1-3): EAGVAQSPRYKIIEKRQSVAFWCNPISGHATLYWYQQILGQGPKLLIQFQNNGVVDDSQLPKDRFSAERLKGVDSTLKIQPAKLEDSAVYLCASSYVQGLSGNTIYFGEGSWLTVV.

This clonotype was counted only a few times. This chain links TRBV20-1 with TRBJ1-6; D is possibly TRBD1 (6 bases). V lost 0 bases, J lost 0 bases, and 12 bases lay in between. Germline CDR1 is DFQATT and CDR2 is SNEGSKA (reference sequence). This CDR3 is 17 amino acids long. CDR3 residues: CSARDGGPISYNSPLHF. The CDR3 coding sequence is TGCAGTGCTAGAGATGGGGGGCCCATCTCCTATAATTCACCCCTCCACTTT.

CDR3 DNA: TGTGCCAGCAGTTACTCTCGGCAGAACTACACCTTC. Translating gives CASSYSRQNYTF. V is TRBV6-2 or TRBV6-3 and J is TRBJ1-2; no reliable D call. V lost 0 bases and J 10 bases, leaving 9 bases between the germline ends. In germline, CDR1 is MNHEY, CDR2 SVGEGT. CDR3 length: 12 residues.

The CDR3 region has the DNA TGTGCCAGCAGTTTGATTGGGTGGACCGGAGCCTACGAGCAGTACTTC. It codes for CASSLIGWTGAYEQYF. The V call is TRBV28, the J call TRBJ2-7; D not resolved. This CDR3 spans 16 amino acids. Germline CDR1 MDHEN, CDR2 SYDVKM. Trimming cost V 3 bases and J 2 bases, with 17 bases left between them.

This clonotype was observed a few times. V is TRBV20-1 and J is TRBJ2-1, with D unresolved. This CDR3 spans 13 amino acids. Trimming took 3 bases from V and 4 from J, leaving 10 bases between them. In germline, CDR1 is DFQATT, CDR2 SNEGSKA (reference sequence). DNA of the CDR3: TGCAGTGCTAGGAGGCCTTCTTACAATGAGCAGTTCTTC. This translates into CSARRPSYNEQFF.

The genes are TRBV4-1 and TRBJ2-1; no clear D. CDR1 is MGHRA, CDR2 YSYEKL, per germline. This CDR3 spans 13 amino acids. Deletions cut 6 bases from V and 4 bases from J, with 10 bases between. CDR3 coding DNA: TGCGCCAGCAGTGGAGATCAATACAATGAGCAGTTCTTC. This encodes CASSGDQYNEQFF.

In its sample, this clonotype was seen once. A read error may be the cause here, since a much bigger clone is one base away. No conserved phenylalanine or tryptophan is present at the end of the CDR3, so a read error is the likely explanation. V is TRBV3-1 and J is TRBJ2-7; TRBD2 might be the D (6 bases). The V gene's germline CDR1 is LGHDT and CDR2 YNNKEL (reference sequence). CDR3 size: 13 residues. Between the trimmed V and J ends, which lost 4 bases and 7 bases, there was a span of 14 bases. The CDR3 nucleotides are TGTGCCAGCAGCCCCGGGGGACCCCGGGAGCAGTACCTC. It yields the protein CASSPGGPREQYL.

This clonotype occurred many times. The chain has TRBV4-1 and TRBJ2-7, with 7 bases fitting TRBD2. The CDR3 is made up of 15 amino acids. Trimming took 0 bases from V and 2 from J; bases not matched to a gene: 4. From germline, CDR1 is MGHRA and CDR2 YSYEKL. The CDR3 loop reads CASSQELAATYEQYF. As DNA, the CDR3 is TGCGCCAGCAGCCAAGAGCTAGCGGCCACCTACGAGCAGTACTTC.

Concerning this clonotype: A much larger clone differs by one base, so this may be a read error. The CDR3: CASSRPGQVGRGTQYF. The CDR3 DNA is TGTGCCAGCAGCCGCCCGGGACAGGTAGGGAGAGGTACGCAGTATTTT. The rearrangement joins TRBV3-1 to TRBJ2-3, with TRBD1 matching 8 bases. The V and J ends lost 4 bases and 8 bases, in that order; junction bases with no gene match: 14. CDR1 is LGHDT and CDR2 is YNNKEL in the germline V gene (reference sequence). This CDR3 has 16 amino acids.

The genes are TRBV27 and TRBJ1-5, with D possibly TRBD1 on 5 matching bases. The CDR3 consists of 14 residues. Germline V CDR1 and CDR2: MNHEY, SMNVEV (reference sequence). V was shortened by 6 bases and J by 6 bases, with 15 bases between the two germline ends. CDR3 coding DNA: TGTGCCAGCAGGGGGGGGGAATGGGGTCAGCCCCAGCATTTT. As protein: CASRGGEWGQPQHF.

The V call is TRBV19, the J call TRBJ1-1; D is uncertain. CDR3 length: 16 amino acids. V gave up 1 base and J gave up 0 bases, with 12 bases separating them. CDR1 LNHDA and CDR2 SQIVND come from the germline V gene (reference sequence). CDR3 amino acids: CASSIAVQAMNTEAFF. CDR3 DNA sequence: TGTGCCAGTAGTATAGCCGTCCAGGCGATGAACACTGAAGCTTTCTTT.

In its sample, this clonotype was seen many times. The rearrangement joins TRBV20-1 to TRBJ2-1; 11 positions match TRBD2. In germline, CDR1 is DFQATT, CDR2 SNEGSKA (reference sequence). The CDR3 is 16 amino acids. Unmatched junction bases numbered 12, after V lost 4 bases and J lost 7 bases. CDR3 sequence: CSATGGSGGALNEQFF. The CDR3 DNA follows: TGCAGTGCTACCGGGGGTAGCGGGGGGGCCTTGAATGAGCAGTTCTTC.

This clonotype was seen more than once but under ten times. The CDR3 bases are TGTGCCAGCAGTTCCGGGACGGCCTATGAAAAACTGTTTTTT. Encoded protein: CASSSGTAYEKLFF. The V gene is TRBV27, the J gene TRBJ1-4, with a possible D match to TRBD1 (5 bases). Between the trimmed V and J ends, which lost 4 bases and 6 bases, there was a span of 12 bases. In germline, CDR1 is MNHEY, CDR2 SMNVEV (reference sequence). This CDR3 contains 14 residues.

The gene calls are TRBV19 and TRBJ1-2; tentative D call: TRBD1 (6 bases). V lost 5 bases and J 6 bases, leaving 22 bases between the germline ends. In germline, CDR1 is LNHDA, CDR2 SQIVND (reference sequence). This CDR3 has 16 residues. CDR3 coding DNA: TGTGCCAGTAGTCCCCTCAACAGGGCCCGGAGGGATGGCTACACCTTC. Protein product: CASSPLNRARRDGYTF.